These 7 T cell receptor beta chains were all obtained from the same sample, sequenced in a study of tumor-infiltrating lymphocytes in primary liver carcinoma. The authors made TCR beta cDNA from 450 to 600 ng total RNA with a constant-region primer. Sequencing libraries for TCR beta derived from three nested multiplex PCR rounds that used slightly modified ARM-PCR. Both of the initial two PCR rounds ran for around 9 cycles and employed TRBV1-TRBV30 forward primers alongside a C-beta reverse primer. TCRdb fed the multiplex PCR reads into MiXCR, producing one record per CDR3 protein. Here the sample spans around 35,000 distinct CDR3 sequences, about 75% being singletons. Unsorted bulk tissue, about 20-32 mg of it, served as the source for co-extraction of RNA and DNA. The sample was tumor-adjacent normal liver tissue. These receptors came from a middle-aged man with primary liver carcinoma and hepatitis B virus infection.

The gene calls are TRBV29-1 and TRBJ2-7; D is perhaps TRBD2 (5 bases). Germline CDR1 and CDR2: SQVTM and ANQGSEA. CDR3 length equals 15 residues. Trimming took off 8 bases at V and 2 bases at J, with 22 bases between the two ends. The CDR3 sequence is CSIANGWRMPYEQYF. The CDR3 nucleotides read TGCAGCATTGCGAATGGATGGAGGATGCCCTACGAGCAGTACTTC.

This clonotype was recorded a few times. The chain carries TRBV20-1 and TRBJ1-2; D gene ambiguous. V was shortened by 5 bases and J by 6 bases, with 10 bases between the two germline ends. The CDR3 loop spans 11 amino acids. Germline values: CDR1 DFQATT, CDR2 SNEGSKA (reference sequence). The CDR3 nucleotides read TGCAGTGCTCCTATGGCTCATGGCTACACCTTC. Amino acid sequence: CSAPMAHGYTF.

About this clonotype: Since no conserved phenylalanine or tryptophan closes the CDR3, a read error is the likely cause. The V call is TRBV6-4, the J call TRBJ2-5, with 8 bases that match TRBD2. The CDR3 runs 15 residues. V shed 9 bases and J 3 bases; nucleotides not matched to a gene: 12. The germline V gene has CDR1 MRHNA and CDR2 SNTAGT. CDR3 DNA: TGTGCCAGTGACAGGACTAGCTGGACGGAAGAGACCCAGTACTAC. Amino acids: CASDRTSWTEETQYY.

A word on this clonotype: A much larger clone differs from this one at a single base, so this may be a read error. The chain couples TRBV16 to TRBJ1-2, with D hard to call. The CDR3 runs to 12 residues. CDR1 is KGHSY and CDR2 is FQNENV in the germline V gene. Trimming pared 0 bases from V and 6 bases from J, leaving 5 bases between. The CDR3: CASSQSVDGYTF. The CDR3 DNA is TGTGCCAGCAGCCAATCGGTAGATGGCTACACCTTC.

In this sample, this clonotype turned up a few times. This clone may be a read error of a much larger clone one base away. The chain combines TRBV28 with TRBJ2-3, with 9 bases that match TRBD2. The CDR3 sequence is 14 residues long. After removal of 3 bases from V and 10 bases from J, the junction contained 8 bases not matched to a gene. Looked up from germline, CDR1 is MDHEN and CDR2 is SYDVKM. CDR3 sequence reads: CASSLSRGRDAQYF. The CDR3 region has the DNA TGTGCCAGCAGTTTGAGTCGCGGGAGGGATGCGCAGTATTTT.

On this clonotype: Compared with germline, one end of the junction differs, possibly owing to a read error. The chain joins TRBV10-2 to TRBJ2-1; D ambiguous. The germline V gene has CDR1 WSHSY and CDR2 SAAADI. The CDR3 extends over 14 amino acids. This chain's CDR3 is CASSISRIYNDQFF. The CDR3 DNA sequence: TGCGCCAGCAGTATCTCGCGGATCTACAATGATCAGTTCTTC.

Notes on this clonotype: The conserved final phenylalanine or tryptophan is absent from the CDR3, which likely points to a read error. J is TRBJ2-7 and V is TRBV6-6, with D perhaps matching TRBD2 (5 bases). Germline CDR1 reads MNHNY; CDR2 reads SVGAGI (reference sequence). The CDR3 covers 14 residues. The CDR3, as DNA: TGTGCCAGGAGTTACTCGGGGTGGGGAAGCGAGCAGTACTTA. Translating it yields CARSYSGWGSEQYL.